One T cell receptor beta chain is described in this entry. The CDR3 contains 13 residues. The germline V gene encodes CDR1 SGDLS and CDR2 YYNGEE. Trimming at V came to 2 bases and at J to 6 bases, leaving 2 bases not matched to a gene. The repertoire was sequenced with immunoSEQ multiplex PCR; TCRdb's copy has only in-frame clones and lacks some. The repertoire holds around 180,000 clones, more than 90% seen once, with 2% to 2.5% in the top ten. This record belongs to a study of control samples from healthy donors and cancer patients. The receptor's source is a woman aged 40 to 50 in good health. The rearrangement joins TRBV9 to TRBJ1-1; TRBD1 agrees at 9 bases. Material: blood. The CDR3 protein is CASSVGDRAEAFF. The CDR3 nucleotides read TGTGCCAGCAGCGTGGGGGACAGGGCTGAAGCTTTCTTT.